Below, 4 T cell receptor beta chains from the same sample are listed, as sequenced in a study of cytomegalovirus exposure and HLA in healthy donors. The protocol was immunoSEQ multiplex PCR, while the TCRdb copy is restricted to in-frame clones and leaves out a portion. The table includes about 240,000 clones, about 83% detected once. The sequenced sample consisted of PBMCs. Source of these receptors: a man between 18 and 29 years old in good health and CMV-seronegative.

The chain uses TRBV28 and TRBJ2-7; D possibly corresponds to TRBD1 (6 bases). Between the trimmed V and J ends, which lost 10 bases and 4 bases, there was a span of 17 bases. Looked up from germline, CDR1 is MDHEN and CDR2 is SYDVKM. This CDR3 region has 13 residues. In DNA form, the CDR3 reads TGTGCCACCGTAGCAAGGGGGAGTTACGAGCAGTACTTC. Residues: CATVARGSYEQYF.

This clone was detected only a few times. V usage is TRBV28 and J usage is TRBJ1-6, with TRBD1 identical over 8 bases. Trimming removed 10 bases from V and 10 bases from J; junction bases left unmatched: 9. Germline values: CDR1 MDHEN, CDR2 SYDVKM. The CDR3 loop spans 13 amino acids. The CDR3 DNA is TGTGCCATCTCGGACAGGGCATCGTCACCCCTCCACTTT. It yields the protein CAISDRASSPLHF.

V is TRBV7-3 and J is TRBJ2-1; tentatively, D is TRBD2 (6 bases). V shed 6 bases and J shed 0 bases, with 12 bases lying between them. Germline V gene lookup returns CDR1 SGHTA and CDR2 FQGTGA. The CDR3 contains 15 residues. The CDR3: CASSSGSSSYNEQFF. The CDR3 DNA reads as TGTGCCAGCAGTAGCGGAAGCAGCTCCTACAATGAGCAGTTCTTC. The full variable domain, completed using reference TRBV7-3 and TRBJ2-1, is GAGVSQTPSNKVTEKGKYVELRCDPISGHTALYWYRQSLGQGPEFLIYFQGTGAADDSGLPNDRFFAVRPEGSVSTLKIQRTERGDSAVYLCASSSGSSSYNEQFFGPGTRLTVL.

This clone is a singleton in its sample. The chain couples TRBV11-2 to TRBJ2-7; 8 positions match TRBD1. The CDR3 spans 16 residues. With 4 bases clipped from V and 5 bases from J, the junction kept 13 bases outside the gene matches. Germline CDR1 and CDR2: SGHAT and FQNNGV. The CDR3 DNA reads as TGTGCCAGCAGCTCACATAAACAGGGGGTTCCCCACGAGCAGTACTTC. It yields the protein CASSSHKQGVPHEQYF.